This TCR beta chain was captured in a study of siplizumab effects on memory and regulatory T cells. Regarding the study as a whole: Confirmation was lacking for the suppressive function of proliferating Tregs derived from siplizumab cultures.

In regard to this clone: Its antigen is undetermined.

Trimming at V came to 2 bases and at J to 0 bases, leaving 8 bases not matched to a gene. The germline CDR1 and CDR2 sequences are SGHRS and YFSETQ. This CDR3 spans 17 amino acids. Clones were sequenced by immunoSEQ multiplex PCR, and TCRdb holds only the in-frame ones, with some missing. The sample includes 100,000 to 120,000 clones, roughly 92% seen only once; the top ten take approximately 1.2%. The rearrangement links TRBV5-1 to TRBJ2-7, with 10 bases identical to TRBD2. Sequenced input: CD4+ T cells sorted from blood. This TCR came from a human donor in good health. CDR3 nucleotides: TGCGCCAGCAGCTTTCCAGGGACTAGCGCAAGCTCCTACGAGCAGTACTTC. Residues: CASSFPGTSASSYEQYF.